The next 22 T cell receptor beta chains were all read from a single sample in a study of blood T cell repertoires in COVID-19 (dated by TCRdb to the early 2020s). Receptor libraries were prepared by the immunoSEQ multiplex PCR assay. TCRdb retrieved this table from immuneACCESS and kept in-frame rearrangements only. Not all clones are present; in checked studies, unresolved V genes account for under half, and no reason is known for the remainder. The sample contains about 240,000 clones, about 86% of them found a single time. Around 9.9% of the sample is taken by the ten largest. The sequencing input was peripheral blood. The receptors were gathered from an elderly woman with acute or convalescent COVID-19.

This clone came up once. The V call is TRBV18, the J call TRBJ1-5; tentatively, D is TRBD1 (5 bases). Trimming shortened V by 6 bases and J by 2 bases, and 11 bases separated the two germline ends. This CDR3 region has 14 residues. Germline V gene data show CDR1 as KGHSH and CDR2 as LQKENI. The CDR3 DNA reads TGTGCCAGCTCCAAGGGGTGGGGCAATCAGCCCCAGCATTTT. Its protein product is CASSKGWGNQPQHF.

This chain links TRBV10-1 with TRBJ2-1; TRBD2 is a possible D gene (5 bases). The V gene lost 3 bases and the J gene lost 2 bases, with 11 bases spanning the gap. The germline V gene encodes CDR1 WNHNN and CDR2 SYGVQD (reference sequence). The CDR3 consists of 15 residues. The CDR3 bases are TGCGCCAGCAGTGAATGGGGAGTCCCCTACAATGAGCAGTTCTTC. This sequence encodes CASSEWGVPYNEQFF.

The J gene is TRBJ2-1, the V gene TRBV19; TRBD1 might be the D (5 bases). Per the germline V gene, CDR1 is LNHDA and CDR2 is SQIVND (reference sequence). This CDR3 is built from 13 residues. Trimming left V 5 bases short and J 5 bases short, with 10 bases between. The DNA of the CDR3 is TGTGCCAGTAGTCGGAGCAGGGACAATGAGCAGTTCTTC. It yields the protein CASSRSRDNEQFF.

The chain is built from TRBV3-1 (or the pseudogene TRBV3-2) and TRBJ2-2; 13 bases are a match to TRBD2. The V and J ends lost 5 bases and 2 bases, in that order; junction bases with no gene match: 8. CDR1 and CDR2 from the germline V gene are LGHDT and YNNKEL (reference sequence). The CDR3 totals 18 residues. CDR3 region: CASSYRLAGGLNTGELFF. In DNA form, the CDR3 reads TGTGCCAGCAGCTATCGACTAGCGGGGGGTCTAAACACCGGGGAGCTGTTTTTT.

V gene TRBV19 combines with J gene TRBJ1-4; D unclear. This CDR3 has 14 amino acids. CDR1 LNHDA and CDR2 SQIVND come from the germline V gene (reference sequence). Trimming left V 1 base short and J 8 bases short, with 11 bases between. The chain's CDR3 is CASSIGGRGEKLFF. The CDR3 DNA reads as TGTGCCAGTAGTATAGGGGGAAGAGGGGAAAAACTGTTTTTT.

V and J are TRBV6-5 and TRBJ2-2; the match to TRBD1 covers 7 bases. The CDR3 has 15 residues. Unmatched junction bases numbered 2, after V lost 0 bases and J lost 4 bases. CDR1 and CDR2 (germline): MNHEY, SVGAGI. The CDR3 bases are TGTGCCAGCAGTTACTCGACAGGGTTCACCGGGGAGCTGTTTTTT. Translating it yields CASSYSTGFTGELFF.

The chain joins TRBV6-5 to TRBJ2-3; 9 bases match TRBD2. Germline V gene lookup returns CDR1 MNHEY and CDR2 SVGAGI. The length of the CDR3 is 15 residues. J lost 6 bases, V lost 7 bases, and 11 bases had no gene match. CDR3: CASTVGAGGLDTQYF. In nucleotides, the CDR3 is TGTGCCAGCACCGTGGGAGCGGGGGGCCTGGATACGCAGTATTTT.

The chain is built from TRBV4-1 and TRBJ1-5; 7 bases line up with TRBD1. CDR1 is MGHRA and CDR2 is YSYEKL in the germline V gene. The CDR3 consists of 15 residues. J was trimmed by 1 base and V by 3 bases; bases with no gene match: 3. This CDR3 reads CASSHADRSNQPQHF. DNA of the CDR3: TGCGCCAGCAGCCACGCGGACAGGAGCAATCAGCCCCAGCATTTT.

Only a few counts were recorded for this clone. The J gene is TRBJ1-2, the V gene TRBV7-6; perhaps TRBD1 as D (6 bases). V lost 4 bases to trimming and J lost 5 bases, with 11 bases between them. Germline values: CDR1 SGHVS, CDR2 FNYEAQ. This CDR3 has 13 amino acids. Here the CDR3 DNA reads TGTGCCAGCAGCTCTAGGGGGGGGTATGGCTACACCTTC. Amino acid sequence: CASSSRGGYGYTF. Filled out from reference TRBV7-6 and TRBJ1-2, the complete variable domain reads GAGVSQSPRYKVTKRGQDVALRCDPISGHVSLYWYRQALGQGPEFLTYFNYEAQQDKSGLPNDRFSAERPEGSISTLTIQRTEQRDSAMYRCASSSRGGYGYTFGSGTRLTVV.

This chain connects TRBV28 to TRBJ1-2; maybe TRBD1 (5 bases). Germline V lookup: CDR1 MDHEN, CDR2 SYDVKM. The CDR3 loop spans 16 amino acids. The V end was cut by 0 bases, the J end by 1 base, with 12 bases between. The chain's CDR3 is CASSLWVGGVNYGYTF. CDR3 in DNA: TGTGCCAGCAGTTTATGGGTGGGGGGAGTTAACTATGGCTACACCTTC.

This clone turned up a few times. The rearrangement joins TRBV5-1 to TRBJ1-2, with D perhaps TRBD1 (6 bases). Germline CDR1 reads SGHRS; CDR2 reads YFSETQ. V dropped 4 bases and J dropped 0 bases, with 13 bases sitting between them. This CDR3 has 15 residues. The CDR3 nucleotides read TGCGCCAGCAGCAGCGGACAGCCAACTAACTATGGCTACACCTTC. Translated: CASSSGQPTNYGYTF.

The CDR3 protein is CASSQVYGSYNEQFF. The CDR3 DNA reads TGTGCCAGCAGCCAAGTTTACGGCTCCTACAATGAGCAGTTCTTC. The rearrangement joins TRBV4-2 to TRBJ2-1, with D hard to call. Germline-derived CDR1 and CDR2 are LGHNA and YNFKEQ. V was shortened by 1 base and J by 0 bases, with 7 bases between the two germline ends. This CDR3 has 15 residues.

The chain couples TRBV12-3 or TRBV12-4 to TRBJ1-3; D is unresolved. The germline V and J ends were trimmed by 0 bases and 4 bases, with 4 bases remaining between them. The CDR3 is made up of 13 amino acids. Here the CDR3 DNA reads TGTGCCAGCAGTTTAGCAGAGGGAAACACCATATATTTT. Translation: CASSLAEGNTIYF.

The chain has TRBV19 and TRBJ2-5; tentatively, D is TRBD1 (6 bases). Germline assignment: CDR1 LNHDA and CDR2 SQIVND (reference sequence). The CDR3 runs to 17 residues. The ends were cut back, 7 bases at V and 2 bases at J, with 23 bases in the middle. The chain's CDR3 is CASTSGTYDPTQETQYF. In DNA form, the CDR3 reads TGTGCCAGTACCTCCGGGACATACGACCCCACGCAAGAGACCCAGTACTTC.

The rearrangement uses TRBV7-9 and TRBJ2-7, with 10 bases matching TRBD2. J gave up 4 bases and V 2 bases, and 8 bases lay outside the gene matches. CDR3 length: 16 residues. Germline V lookup: CDR1 SEHNR, CDR2 FQNEAQ (reference sequence). The CDR3 loop is CASSLPSGGLQYEQYF. As DNA, the CDR3 is TGTGCCAGCAGCTTACCTAGCGGGGGACTTCAGTACGAGCAGTACTTC.

The chain has TRBV19 and TRBJ2-5, with TRBD1 matching over 7 bases. With V trimmed by 4 bases and J by 5 bases, 7 bases remained unmatched. CDR1 is LNHDA and CDR2 is SQIVND in the germline V gene (reference sequence). The CDR3 totals 14 residues. The CDR3 DNA reads as TGTGCCAGTAGTACTACAGGGGTTCCGGAGACCCAGTACTTC. Protein sequence: CASSTTGVPETQYF.

This rearrangement joins TRBV18 to TRBJ1-1; 9 bases fit TRBD1. The CDR3 is 16 residues long. Per germline, CDR1 KGHSH and CDR2 LQKENI. Trimming removed 4 bases from V and 2 bases from J; junction bases left unmatched: 8. The CDR3 reads CASSQSGQGTNTEAFF. The DNA for the CDR3 is TGTGCCAGCTCACAATCGGGACAGGGTACTAACACTGAAGCTTTCTTT.

This sequence joins TRBV24-1 and TRBJ1-2; D is unresolved. Deletions cut 4 bases from V and 6 bases from J, with 17 bases between. Germline V lookup: CDR1 KGHDR, CDR2 SFDVKD. The CDR3 has 15 amino acids. CDR3 DNA sequence: TGTGCCACCAGTGACCGCACGGCGGGGTTAAATGGCTACACCTTC. It specifies CATSDRTAGLNGYTF.

This sequence joins TRBV7-6 and TRBJ2-5; D gene unclear. The length of the CDR3 is 15 residues. Germline loops: CDR1 SGHVS, CDR2 FNYEAQ. V was cut by 5 bases and J by 3 bases, with 16 bases left in between. As DNA, the CDR3 is TGTGCCAGCAGCCCCAGACAAGAATCAAAAGAGACCCAGTACTTC. Translating it yields CASSPRQESKETQYF.

This clone was detected only a few times. The CDR3 DNA reads TGTGCCAGTAGTATGCCCGGGGGGGCCGGCACAGATACGCAGTATTTT. Protein: CASSMPGGAGTDTQYF. The rearrangement uses TRBV19 and TRBJ2-3; 8 nucleotides line up with TRBD2. The CDR3 has 16 amino acids. Germline V gene data show CDR1 as LNHDA and CDR2 as SQIVND (reference sequence). After removal of 3 bases from V and 1 base from J, the junction contained 6 bases not matched to a gene. Full variable domain (outside the CDR3, taken from reference TRBV19 and TRBJ2-3): DGGITQSPKYLFRKEGQNVTLSCEQNLNHDAMYWYRQDPGQGLRLIYYSQIVNDFQKGDIAEGYSVSREKKESFPLTVTSAQKNPTAFYLCASSMPGGAGTDTQYFGPGTRLTVL.

The chain carries TRBV5-4 and TRBJ2-2; maybe TRBD2 (6 bases). The ends were cut back, 0 bases at V and 1 base at J, with 10 bases in the middle. This CDR3 has 16 residues. In germline, CDR1 is SGHNT, CDR2 YYREEE (reference sequence). CDR3 nucleotides: TGTGCCAGCAGCTTGGAGCCGGGGGTGAACACCGGGGAGCTGTTTTTT. Translating gives CASSLEPGVNTGELFF.

The chain combines TRBV4-1 with TRBJ1-6; D might be TRBD1 (5 bases). This CDR3 has 15 amino acids. V gave up 0 bases and J gave up 13 bases, with 16 bases separating them. CDR1 is MGHRA, CDR2 YSYEKL, per germline. The CDR3 sequence: CASSQEPGYRGPLHF. The CDR3 coding sequence is TGCGCCAGCAGCCAAGAACCAGGGTATCGGGGGCCCCTCCACTTT.